A single sample is the source of the 9 T cell receptor beta chains below, sequenced in a study of shared clonotypes between healthy human individuals. Only in-frame clones appear in the TCRdb table, and some are missing; sequencing was by immunoSEQ multiplex PCR. The sample lists 550,000 to 850,000 clones; roughly 72% were seen once. Sequences were obtained from memory CD4+ T cells sorted from blood. Subset meaning: CD45RA-negative fraction. These receptor sequences come from a woman in her thirties in good health.

This clone appeared once. The V gene is TRBV7-8, the J gene TRBJ1-1; no definite D call. The CDR3 spans 15 residues. Germline CDR1 is SGHVS and CDR2 is FQNEAQ. The germline V and J ends were trimmed by 1 base and 2 bases, with 11 bases remaining between them. CDR3 amino acids: CASSLVGSENTEAFF. In nucleotides, the CDR3 is TGTGCCAGCAGCTTAGTAGGGTCGGAAAACACTGAAGCTTTCTTT.

This clone was detected only a few times. Other DNA sequences in this sample translate to the same CDR3. This chain connects TRBV7-6 to TRBJ1-5, with D possibly TRBD1 on 5 matching bases. With 1 base removed from V and 6 bases from J, the gap between germline ends came to 7 bases. This CDR3 region has 13 residues. Germline lookup yields CDR1 SGHVS and CDR2 FNYEAQ. CDR3 DNA: TGTGCCAGCAGCTTAGGAAGGGGTCAGCCCCAGCATTTT. Translating it yields CASSLGRGQPQHF.

For this clone: Other DNA sequences in this sample translate to the same CDR3. The rearrangement links TRBV4-2 to TRBJ1-4; D ambiguous. The CDR3 spans 15 residues. With 0 bases removed from V and 4 bases from J, the gap between germline ends came to 9 bases. CDR1 is LGHNA and CDR2 is YNFKEQ in the germline V gene. Written as DNA, the CDR3 is TGTGCCAGCAGCCAAGATAGACAAGTTAATGAAAAACTGTTTTTT. Its protein product is CASSQDRQVNEKLFF.

The J gene is TRBJ2-2, the V gene TRBV2, with TRBD2 matching over 12 bases. This CDR3 spans 15 amino acids. With V trimmed by 6 bases and J by 6 bases, 5 bases remained unmatched. Germline V gene lookup returns CDR1 SNHLY and CDR2 FYNNEI. This CDR3 reads CASSARLAGAGELFF. The CDR3 DNA follows: TGTGCCAGCAGCGCTAGACTAGCGGGAGCCGGGGAGCTGTTTTTT.

The chain couples TRBV7-8 to TRBJ2-3, with 7 positions matching TRBD1. CDR1 and CDR2 (germline): SGHVS, FQNEAQ. V gave up 6 bases and J gave up 2 bases; unmatched junction bases: 11. The length of the CDR3 is 16 residues. The CDR3 protein is CASRKGTDYFTDTQYF. CDR3 in DNA: TGTGCCAGCAGGAAAGGGACAGATTATTTCACAGATACGCAGTATTTT.

V is TRBV7-2 and J is TRBJ2-2, with 7 bases fitting TRBD2. Germline V lookup: CDR1 SGHTA, CDR2 FQGNSA. The CDR3 spans 14 residues. The V segment lost 5 bases and the J segment 4 bases; nucleotides outside the gene matches: 4. CDR3 DNA: TGTGCCAGCAGCCCGGGGGGATTCACCGGGGAGCTGTTTTTT. Its protein is CASSPGGFTGELFF.

The rearrangement links TRBV5-4 to TRBJ1-1; the D is unclear. CDR3 length: 13 residues. The ends were cut back, 6 bases at V and 0 bases at J, with 9 bases in the middle. CDR1 SGHNT and CDR2 YYREEE come from the germline V gene (reference sequence). The CDR3 loop is CASMPALNTEAFF. DNA of the CDR3: TGTGCCAGCATGCCAGCCTTGAACACTGAAGCTTTCTTT.

The chain links TRBV18 to TRBJ1-4; no clear D. With 6 bases removed from V and 6 bases from J, the gap between germline ends came to 11 bases. The germline V gene encodes CDR1 KGHSH and CDR2 LQKENI. The CDR3 runs to 13 residues. The CDR3 DNA reads as TGTGCCAGCTCCCCCCGGCAGGATGAAAAACTGTTTTTT. Encoded protein: CASSPRQDEKLFF.

The table lists this clone with many counts. V is TRBV6-5 and J is TRBJ2-7, with 8 bases fitting TRBD2. This CDR3 has 14 amino acids. Germline V lookup: CDR1 MNHEY, CDR2 SVGAGI. Trimming took 5 bases from V and 3 from J; bases not matched to a gene: 6. CDR3 coding DNA: TGTGCCAGCAGTCAGAGCGGGAGTGGCTACGAGCAGTACTTC. It is translated as CASSQSGSGYEQYF.